This T cell receptor (beta chain) derives from a study of T cell clonality in common variable immunodeficiency. Sequenced by immunoSEQ multiplex PCR; TCRdb stores in-frame clones only, minus some. The sample is made up of 25,000 to 35,000 clones, none counted only once. The V gene's germline CDR1 is LNHDA and CDR2 SQIVND (reference sequence). CDR3 length equals 14 residues. This clone was detected only a few times. The read finishes 3 residues shy of the CDR3 end, and the germline J gene is used to complete it. V is TRBV19 and J is TRBJ2-3; TRBD2 might be the D (6 bases). Sequenced: peripheral blood mononuclear cells. The receptor was isolated from a person between 18 and 70 years old in good health. CDR3 region: CASSRGEGNQPQYF. Incomplete CDR3 DNA: TGTGCCAGTAGTAGGGGGGAAGGCAATCAGCCG. Supplemented by reference TRBV19 and TRBJ2-3, the full variable domain reads DGGITQSPKYLFRKEGQNVTLSCEQNLNHDAMYWYRQDPGQGLRLIYYSQIVNDFQKGDIAEGYSVSREKKESFPLTVTSAQKNPTAFYLCASSRGEGNQPQYFGPGTRLTVL.